This T cell receptor (beta chain) was sequenced for a study of blood T cell repertoires in COVID-19 (dated by TCRdb to the early 2020s). With respect to the entire study: Samples from collaborators originated in the United States, Italy and Spain and spanned both the acute and convalescent phases of COVID-19. The material from the prospective study consisted of cDNA or gDNA derived from T cells, B-cell-depleted T cells, or PBMCs. A de-identified subject ID, COVID-19 status, age in years and sex were almost always included in the sample metadata. The dataset comprised deeply sampled blood TCRbeta repertoires from subjects exposed to, actively infected with, or recovered from COVID-19. The samples were drawn from the first 160 participants of the ongoing ImmuneRACE study and from some 1,300 subjects provided by 6 global collaborators. HLA class I and class II types, where available, came from metadata supplied by the sample provider rather than from assay-based typing. The repertoires were released in a freely available public database intended as a resource for research on the immune response to SARS-CoV-2. Points the paper makes about the study in general: How much clinical and demographic metadata was included differed by source and by participant, and the metadata was provided uncurated.

In the case of this clone: The antigen this receptor binds is unknown. Base-call qualities are not available, and no considerably larger clone is one nucleotide away.

TCRbeta CDR3 regions were amplified from genomic DNA using the immunoSEQ Assay, a bias-controlled multiplex PCR. The authors processed their data as follows. The number of nucleated cells in each sample was estimated from the amplification of reference gene primers within the assay. To quantify the absolute abundance of each unique TCRbeta CDR3 rearrangement, sequence reads were collapsed and filtered. Productive Simpson clonality was computed per sample as the square root of Simpson's diversity index over productive rearrangements. The table was pulled from immuneACCESS by TCRdb, which kept in-frame rearrangements only. Such tables lose some clones; where checked, under half of the loss comes from unresolved V genes, and the rest has no known cause. That table is the source of V, J and clone size, and D and trimming were worked out from the DNA. In all, the sample holds 150,000 or so clones, and roughly 69% of those were seen once. Jointly, the top ten make up 1.5% to 2% of the sample.

Collaborating institutions collected whole blood in K2EDTA tubes following their own protocols. For TCRbeta analysis, collaborators shipped samples in one of three forms: frozen whole blood, isolated PBMCs, or DNA extracted from either of those sample types. For this chain, trimming is 2 bases at the V end and 9 bases at the J end, and the number of junction bases without a gene match is 10. The CDR3 has 15 amino acids, counting the end cysteine and phenylalanine. Only the CDR3 region is kept as DNA, spanning 45 bases read in frame from base 1. From the germline V gene (reference sequence), CDR1 is MNHNY and CDR2 is SVGAGI.

Specimen: peripheral blood. This chain is built from TRBV6-6 and TRBJ2-7; 10 nucleotides in the junction match TRBD2. The source is a woman in her seventies with acute or convalescent COVID-19. The nucleotides read TGTGCCAGCAGTTACGTGGTAGCGGGAGGAGAGGGGCAGTACTTC. It translates as CASSYVVAGGEGQYF.